The 7 T cell receptor beta chains presented below share a single source sample, sequenced in a study of early T cells in non-severe SARS-CoV-2 infection. From the 5' RACE reads, TCRdb called clonotypes with MiXCR, one entry per CDR3 protein. The sample contains tens of thousands of distinct CDR3 sequences, roughly an eighth of which appear only once. The specimen was whole blood. These TCRs come from an adult who was a healthcare worker with PCR-confirmed SARS-CoV-2 infection or an uninfected control (not recorded which).

This clonotype was counted a few times. J is TRBJ2-1 and V is TRBV7-2; 8 positions agree with TRBD2. V trimming: 2 bases; J trimming: 4 bases; junction bases outside the gene matches: 4. CDR1 and CDR2 from the germline V gene are SGHTA and FQGNSA. The CDR3 is made up of 15 amino acids. The CDR3 here is CASSLTGGRYNEQFF. The CDR3 DNA reads TGTGCCAGCAGCTTAACTGGCGGGAGGTACAATGAGCAGTTCTTC.

This clonotype was detected only a few times. The chain couples TRBV9 to TRBJ2-3; D uncertain. The germline V gene has CDR1 SGDLS and CDR2 YYNGEE. Trimming removed 2 bases from V and 5 bases from J, with 3 bases in between. This CDR3 region has 11 residues. The CDR3 loop is CASSVGDTQYF. In DNA, the CDR3 is TGTGCCAGCAGCGTCGGAGATACGCAGTATTTT.

This chain uses TRBV6-1 with TRBJ2-6; D not resolved. Germline loops: CDR1 MNHNS, CDR2 SASEGT. The CDR3 has 16 amino acids. Between the trimmed V and J ends, which lost 5 bases and 0 bases, there was a span of 11 bases. Written as DNA, the CDR3 is TGTGCCAGCAGTACCAGACGGTACTCTGGGGCCAACGTCCTGACTTTC. It yields the protein CASSTRRYSGANVLTF.

This clonotype was seen ten or more times. The J gene is TRBJ2-6, the V gene TRBV7-2; D ambiguous. The V end was cut by 1 base, the J end by 4 bases, with 11 bases between. There are 16 residues in the CDR3. Looked up from germline, CDR1 is SGHTA and CDR2 is FQGNSA. The CDR3 DNA follows: TGTGCCAGCAGCTTAGGTTTCGTAAAAGGGGCCAACGTCCTGACTTTC. It is translated as CASSLGFVKGANVLTF. Full variable domain (rest looked up from reference TRBV7-2 and TRBJ2-6): GAGVSQSPSNKVTEKGKDVELRCDPISGHTALYWYRQSLGQGLEFLIYFQGNSAPDKSGLPSDRFSAERTGGSVSTLTIQRTQQEDSAVYLCASSLGFVKGANVLTFGAGSRLTVL.

This clonotype appeared many times. V gene TRBV6-5 combines with J gene TRBJ2-7, with D possibly being TRBD2 (5 bases). Germline-derived CDR1 and CDR2 are MNHEY and SVGAGI. Between the trimmed V and J ends, which lost 3 bases and 0 bases, there was a span of 9 bases. CDR3 length equals 14 residues. This CDR3 reads CASSYMGSSYEQYF. CDR3 DNA: TGTGCCAGCAGTTATATGGGGAGCTCCTACGAGCAGTACTTC.

This clonotype showed up just a few times. The chain joins TRBV6-5 to TRBJ1-6; a weak D match, TRBD1 (5 bases). Trimming left V 2 bases short and J 7 bases short, with 9 bases between. The germline gives CDR1 MNHEY, CDR2 SVGAGI. There are 14 residues in the CDR3. CDR3 loop: CASSYGTGNSPLHF. DNA for the CDR3: TGTGCCAGCAGTTACGGGACGGGGAATTCACCCCTCCACTTT.

In this sample, this clonotype turned up many times. The CDR3 protein is CASSQDRLPTNYGYTF. In DNA form, the CDR3 reads TGTGCCAGCAGTCAGGACAGGCTCCCGACTAACTATGGCTACACCTTC. V is TRBV11-2 and J is TRBJ1-2; 7 bases fit TRBD1. Unmatched junction bases numbered 10, after V lost 6 bases and J lost 0 bases. This CDR3 contains 16 residues. The germline gives CDR1 SGHAT, CDR2 FQNNGV.